The T cell receptor (beta chain) under discussion was sequenced for a study of T cell repertoires in cytomegalovirus infection (dated by TCRdb to about 2019). With respect to the entire study: Because public TCR beta signatures pointed to carriage of CMV infection together with the matching HLA type, the HLA type of each donor mattered for the analysis.

The germline V and J ends show losses of 4 bases and 1 base respectively, and no gene match explains 6 bases of the junction. The CDR3 has 16 amino acids, counting the end cysteine and phenylalanine. Just the 48-base CDR3 DNA is kept, in frame starting at base 1. The germline V gene provides CDR1 KGHSH and CDR2 LQKENI. A remark on this clonotype: No antigen is known for it. Within one base of it there is no much larger clone, and no base qualities were kept.

The paper as a whole reports these results and caveats: The ex vivo response was dominated by HLA-C-restricted CMV-specific TCR beta clonotypes, which also provided the single most frequent clonotype in two of eight donors. In both this cohort and an independent cohort of 300 to 450 donors, the cumulative frequency of public TCR beta family members distinguished carriers of CMV infection plus the relevant HLA type.

The sequencer listed for this sample is Illumina HiSeq 1500. The public reads were run again by TCRdb, first through fastp at Q25 and then through MiXCR, and only productive beta chains were kept. CDR3 protein sequences are deduplicated, and each keeps its most common genes and DNA. The sample yields about 530,000 distinct CDR3 sequences; more than 20% were counted once. 13% of the sample rests with the top ten. Sequenced: PBMCs. This chain is built from TRBV18 and TRBJ2-5, with 10 bases aligning to TRBD2. This sequence originates from a human donor in good health (CMV status not recorded). Some clones in this sample may be carry-over from other donors' samples. Here is the DNA: TGTGCCAGCTCACTCATGGGACTAGCGAGCCAAGAGACCCAGTACTTC. It specifies CASSLMGLASQETQYF.